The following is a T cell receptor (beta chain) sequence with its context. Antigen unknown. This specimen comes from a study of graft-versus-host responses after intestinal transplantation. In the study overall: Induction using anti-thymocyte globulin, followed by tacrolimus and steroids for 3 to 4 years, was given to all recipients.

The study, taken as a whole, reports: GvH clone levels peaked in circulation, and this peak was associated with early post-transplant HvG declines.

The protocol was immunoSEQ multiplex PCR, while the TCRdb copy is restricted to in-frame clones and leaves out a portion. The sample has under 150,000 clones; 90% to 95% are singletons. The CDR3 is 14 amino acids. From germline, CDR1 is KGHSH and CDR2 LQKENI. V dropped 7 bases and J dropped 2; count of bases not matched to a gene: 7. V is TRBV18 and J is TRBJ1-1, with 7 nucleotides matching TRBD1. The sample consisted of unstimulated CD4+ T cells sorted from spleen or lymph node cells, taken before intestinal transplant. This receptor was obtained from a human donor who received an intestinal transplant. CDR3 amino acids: CASYTTGKNTEAFF. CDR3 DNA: TGTGCCAGCTACACGACAGGGAAAAACACTGAAGCTTTCTTT.